The next 2 T cell receptor beta chains were all read from a single sample in a study of radiation and T cells in renal cell carcinoma. The time point was: baseline pretreatment blood. Treatment meaning: 15 Gy SBRT to primary tumor, nephrectomy 4 weeks later. The data were produced by immunoSEQ multiplex PCR, yet TCRdb's version contains in-frame clones alone and is incomplete. The table includes roughly 120,000 clones, around 80% detected once. This sample comprised blood, obtained from a patient whose treatment included radiotherapy and nephrectomy. These receptors were taken from a woman between 55 and 75 years old with renal cell carcinoma.

The chain recombines TRBV9 with TRBJ1-1; possible D gene TRBD1, 6 bases. V was clipped by 3 bases and J by 4 bases, with 13 bases between them. CDR1 is SGDLS and CDR2 is YYNGEE in the germline V gene. The CDR3 length is 14 residues. Written as DNA, the CDR3 is TGTGCCAGCAGCGGCCGACAGGCCAGCACTGAAGCTTTCTTT. Protein product: CASSGRQASTEAFF.

V is TRBV10-3 and J is TRBJ2-2; 12 positions agree with TRBD1. The V gene's germline CDR1 is ENHRY and CDR2 SYGVKD. J was trimmed by 6 bases and V by 6 bases; bases with no gene match: 8. The CDR3 runs 16 residues. For the CDR3, the DNA is TGTGCCATCAGGATGGGACAGGGGGCAGGGGCCGGGGAGCTGTTTTTT. As protein: CAIRMGQGAGAGELFF.